A selection of T cell receptor beta chains follows, all from one sample in a study of T-cell reconstitution after alpha-beta-depleted transplantation in children. Each CDR3 protein gets one entry after TCRdb re-called the PCR reads with MiXCR. The table has some 70,000 distinct CDR3 sequences, 6% to 8% seen once. Sequenced here: PBMCs from the stem cell graft donor, sampled from the stem cell graft. These receptors were obtained from a human donor who donated a stem cell graft to a child with acute lymphoblastic leukemia. Both conserved end residues are part of each CDR3. The D gene is left open where the match is weak. Only part of the rows carry a size: once, few, many, or a class if the clone is expanded.

len | abundance | j_gene | d_gene | v_gene | CDR3aa | CDR3nt
13 | many | TRBJ2-1 | . | TRBV11-2 | CASSLVSVAEQFF | TGTGCCAGCAGCTTAGTGTCGGTGGCTGAGCAGTTCTTC
14 | many | TRBJ1-4 | . | TRBV20-1 | CSARGRTGWEKLFF | TGCAGTGCTAGAGGGAGGACGGGCTGGGAAAAACTGTTTTTT
14 | many | TRBJ2-2 | . | TRBV9 | CASSEGPGAGELFF | TGTGCCAGCAGCGAGGGCCCTGGCGCCGGGGAGCTGTTTTTT
15 | few | TRBJ2-5 | TRBD2 | TRBV5-1 | CASSLGAGEKETQYF | TGCGCCAGCAGCTTGGGTGCGGGAGAGAAGGAGACCCAGTACTTC
15 | . | TRBJ1-1 | TRBD1 | TRBV11-2 | CASRTRGGTGHEAFF | TGTGCCAGCAGAACAAGGGGTGGGACAGGACACGAAGCTTTCTTT
15 | many | TRBJ1-6 | TRBD1 | TRBV5-1 | CASSLATGPNSPLHF | TGCGCCAGCAGCTTAGCGACAGGGCCCAATTCACCCCTCCACTTT
14 | many | TRBJ1-1 | . | TRBV20-1 | CSARSDRQHTEAFF | TGCAGTGCTAGAAGCGACAGACAACACACTGAAGCTTTCTTT
14 | many | TRBJ1-4 | . | TRBV20-1 | CSARDHGSNEKLFF | TGCAGTGCTAGAGATCATGGATCTAATGAAAAACTGTTTTTT
14 | many | TRBJ2-3 | . | TRBV6-1 | CASRDPVTHDTQYF | TGTGCCAGCCGGGACCCGGTTACCCACGATACGCAGTATTTT
14 | many | TRBJ1-5 | . | TRBV27 | CASSPYRVGQPQHF | TGTGCCAGCAGTCCTTACAGGGTAGGTCAGCCCCAGCATTTT
16 | many | TRBJ2-2 | TRBD2 | TRBV7-7 | CASSLKASGGTGELFF | TGTGCCAGCAGCTTAAAGGCTAGCGGGGGCACCGGGGAGCTGTTTTTT
13 | . | TRBJ1-5 | . | TRBV12-5 | CASGTRGNQPQHF | TGTGCTAGTGGTACCAGGGGCAATCAGCCCCAGCATTTT
14 | many | TRBJ2-7 | TRBD2 | TRBV5-4 | CASRLAGGKYEQYF | TGTGCCAGCAGACTAGCGGGAGGGAAATACGAGCAGTACTTC
15 | many | TRBJ1-4 | . | TRBV6-1 | CASSDLGGTNEKLFF | TGTGCCAGCAGTGACTTGGGTGGAACTAATGAAAAACTGTTTTTT
16 | many | TRBJ2-3 | TRBD2 | TRBV9 | CASSVDQRGSTDTQYF | TGTGCCAGCAGCGTAGACCAGCGGGGGAGCACAGATACGCAGTATTTT
13 | . | TRBJ1-2 | TRBD1 | TRBV7-3 | CASSYQGAFGYTF | TGTGCCAGCAGCTACCAGGGGGCTTTTGGCTACACCTTC
16 | many | TRBJ1-4 | TRBD1 | TRBV28 | CASSPPVGGTNEKLFF | TGTGCCAGCAGCCCCCCCGTAGGGGGCACTAATGAAAAACTGTTTTTT
15 | many | TRBJ2-7 | TRBD1 | TRBV5-1 | CASSLAQGANYEQYF | TGCGCCAGCAGCTTGGCACAGGGGGCGAACTACGAGCAGTACTTC